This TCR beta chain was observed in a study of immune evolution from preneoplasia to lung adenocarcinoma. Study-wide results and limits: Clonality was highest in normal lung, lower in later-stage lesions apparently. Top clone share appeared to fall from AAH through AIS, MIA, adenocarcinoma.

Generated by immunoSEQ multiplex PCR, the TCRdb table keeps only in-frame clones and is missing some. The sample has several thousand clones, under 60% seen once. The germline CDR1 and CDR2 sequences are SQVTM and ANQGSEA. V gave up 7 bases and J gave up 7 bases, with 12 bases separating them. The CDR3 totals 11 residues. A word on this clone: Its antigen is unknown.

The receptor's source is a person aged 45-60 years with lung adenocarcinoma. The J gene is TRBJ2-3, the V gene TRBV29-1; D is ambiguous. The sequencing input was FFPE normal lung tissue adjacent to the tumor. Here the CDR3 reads CSAEATNTQYF. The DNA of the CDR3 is TGCAGCGCAGAAGCGACGAATACGCAGTATTTT.